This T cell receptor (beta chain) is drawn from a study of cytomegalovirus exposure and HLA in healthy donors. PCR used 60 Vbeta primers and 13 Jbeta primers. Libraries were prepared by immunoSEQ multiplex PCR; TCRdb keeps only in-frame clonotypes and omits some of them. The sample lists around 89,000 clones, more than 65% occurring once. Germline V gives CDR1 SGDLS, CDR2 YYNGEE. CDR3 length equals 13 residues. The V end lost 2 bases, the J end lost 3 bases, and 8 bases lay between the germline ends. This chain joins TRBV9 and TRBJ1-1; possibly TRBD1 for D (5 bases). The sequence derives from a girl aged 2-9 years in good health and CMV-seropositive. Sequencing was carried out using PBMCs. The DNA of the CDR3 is TGTGCCAGCAGCGTTGGGGGGGACACTGAAGCTTTCTTT. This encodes CASSVGGDTEAFF.